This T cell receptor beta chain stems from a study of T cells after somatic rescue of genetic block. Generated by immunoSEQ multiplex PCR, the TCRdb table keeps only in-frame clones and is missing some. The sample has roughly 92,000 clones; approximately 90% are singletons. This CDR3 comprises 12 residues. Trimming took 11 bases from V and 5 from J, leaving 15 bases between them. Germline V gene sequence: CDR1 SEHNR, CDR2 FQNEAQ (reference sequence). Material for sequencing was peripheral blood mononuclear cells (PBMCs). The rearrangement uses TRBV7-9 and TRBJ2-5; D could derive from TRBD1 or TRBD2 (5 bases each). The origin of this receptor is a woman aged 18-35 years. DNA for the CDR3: TGTGCCGCCGCGAGGGGTTCTGAGACCCAGTACTTC. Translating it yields CAAARGSETQYF.